This T cell receptor beta chain derives from a study of blood T cell repertoires in COVID-19. Study context: T cells, B-cell-depleted T cells, or PBMCs provided the cDNA or gDNA that served as material.

Profiling relied on immunoSEQ multiplex PCR, and the TCRdb table lists in-frame clones only, not all of them. The sample lists about 120,000 clones; around 88% were seen once. Trimming removed 8 bases from V and 5 bases from J, with 9 bases in between. The CDR3 is 11 residues long. Germline CDR1 and CDR2: MDHEN and SYDVKM. The sequencing sample was made of peripheral blood. This receptor was obtained from a human donor with acute or convalescent COVID-19. The donor label of this sample is uncertain. The rearrangement links TRBV28 to TRBJ1-2; unclear D gene. The CDR3 DNA is TGTGCCAGCCAGAGGGCATATGGCTACACCTTC. It translates to CASQRAYGYTF.